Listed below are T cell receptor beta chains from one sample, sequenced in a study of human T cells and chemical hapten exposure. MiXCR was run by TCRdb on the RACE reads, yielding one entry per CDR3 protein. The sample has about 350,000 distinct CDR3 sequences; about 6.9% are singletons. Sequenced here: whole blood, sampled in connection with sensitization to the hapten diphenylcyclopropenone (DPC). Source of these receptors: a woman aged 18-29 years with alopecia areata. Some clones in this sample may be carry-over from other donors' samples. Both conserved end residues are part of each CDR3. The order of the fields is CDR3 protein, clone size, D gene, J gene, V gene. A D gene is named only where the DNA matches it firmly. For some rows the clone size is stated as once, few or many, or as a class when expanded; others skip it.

CASGRRDTQYF few NA TRBJ2-3 TRBV6-5
CASSPLQGRFTEAFF many NA TRBJ1-1 TRBV27
CASSGGEKNTGELFF few NA TRBJ2-2 TRBV6-4
CASSTAGGPLNEQFF many TRBD2 TRBJ2-1 TRBV12-3/TRBV12-4
CASSPQGDSNQPQHF many NA TRBJ1-5 TRBV18
CASSVEALSNQPQHF few NA TRBJ1-5 TRBV2
CSVGGGFF many NA TRBJ1-4 TRBV29-1
CASSLGLQGGDQPQHF few NA TRBJ1-5 TRBV5-6
CASSPVGPGTEAFF NA NA TRBJ1-1 TRBV12-3/TRBV12-4
CASSPSLGQDTDTQYF few TRBD1 TRBJ2-3 TRBV5-4
CASSPQGYTEAFF many NA TRBJ1-1 TRBV6-1
CVIKGGATDTQYF many NA TRBJ2-3 TRBV29-1
CASSQPGVTSYEQYF few NA TRBJ2-7 TRBV4-2
CATRQGTGAEAFF many TRBD1 TRBJ1-1 TRBV10-3
CASRITGTGGEKLFF many TRBD1 TRBJ1-4 TRBV5-6
CASSQRPLLSPNTGELFF NA NA TRBJ2-2 TRBV7-9
CASSPGSGFNQPQHF few NA TRBJ1-5 TRBV5-1
CSGLTGTNYEQYF NA NA TRBJ2-7 TRBV20-1
CASSYSSQGTPNYGYTF NA NA TRBJ1-2 TRBV6-5
CASSSLGQGLSNQPQHF few NA TRBJ1-5 TRBV28
CASSYGGDSRF NA NA TRBJ2-3 TRBV6-2/TRBV6-3
CASSVGEGTNEKLFF NA NA TRBJ1-4 TRBV9
CASSYREDTQYF NA NA TRBJ2-3 TRBV6-2/TRBV6-3
CASRPGAGNTIYF many NA TRBJ1-3 TRBV6-5
CASSLFPGIYEQYF NA NA TRBJ2-7 TRBV7-2
CASSLWRGETGELFF few NA TRBJ2-2 TRBV12-3/TRBV12-4
CASSSQGSSYNEQFF NA NA TRBJ2-1 TRBV11-2